This T cell receptor beta chain was recorded in a study of blood T cell repertoires in COVID-19. The wider study: The United States, Italy and Spain provided the acute and convalescent COVID-19 samples.

In the authors' methods: Estimation of nucleated cell counts relied on the amplification of reference gene primers. Assay used: immunoSEQ multiplex PCR; TCRdb lists only in-frame clones, some missing. V and J calls and clone size come straight from that table; D and trimming were deduced from the DNA. The profile shows about 190,000 clones, about four fifths of them singletons. This TCR was sampled from a woman in her seventies with active or convalescent COVID-19. The sequencing input was peripheral blood.

CDR3 residues: CASSPLGLAGVETQYF. CDR3 in DNA: TGTGCCAGCTCACCACTGGGGCTAGCGGGAGTGGAGACCCAGTACTTC. This chain joins TRBV18 and TRBJ2-5, with 10 nucleotides matching TRBD2. V trimming: 1 base; J trimming: 5 bases; junction bases outside the gene matches: 7. Germline loops: CDR1 KGHSH, CDR2 LQKENI. This CDR3 contains 16 residues.